The rows below give T cell receptor beta chains drawn from one sample of a study of T cell responses to AZD1222 COVID-19 vaccine. Profiled with immunoSEQ multiplex PCR; TCRdb holds only in-frame clones, not every one. The sample consists of approximately 190,000 clones, 90% to 95% of them appearing once. Sample: peripheral blood, taken 28 days after the second AZD1222 dose. The receptors derive from an adult who received the AZD1222 COVID-19 vaccine. Both conserved end residues are part of each CDR3. A D gene is named only where the DNA matches it firmly. For some rows the clone size is stated as once, few or many, or as a class when expanded; others skip it.

V gene	clone size	J gene	D gene	CDR3 protein	CDR3 DNA
TRBV19	.	TRBJ2-5	.	CASSIVGRVETQYF	TGTGCCAGTAGTATAGTTGGCAGGGTTGAGACCCAGTACTTC
TRBV7-2	.	TRBJ1-6	.	CASSLAGSPLHF	TGTGCCAGCAGCTTAGCGGGTTCACCCCTCCACTTT
TRBV28	.	TRBJ2-7	.	CASSLTHEQYF	TGTGCCAGCAGTTTAACTCACGAGCAGTACTTC
TRBV10-3	.	TRBJ2-7	.	CAISEGGLSDEQYF	TGTGCCATCAGTGAGGGGGGCCTGTCCGACGAGCAGTACTTC
TRBV7-9	.	TRBJ2-3	.	CASSPKGPDTQYF	TGTGCCAGCAGCCCGAAGGGTCCAGATACGCAGTATTTT
TRBV19	once	TRBJ1-2	TRBD1	CASSIARQGRTGYTF	TGTGCCAGTAGTATAGCCCGACAGGGAAGGACGGGCTACACCTTC
TRBV29-1	.	TRBJ2-7	.	CSVEALGQGEQYF	TGCAGCGTTGAAGCCCTGGGGCAGGGGGAGCAGTACTTC
TRBV9	.	TRBJ2-2	.	CASSVEGEGVTGELFF	TGTGCCAGCAGCGTAGAAGGGGAAGGGGTGACCGGGGAGCTGTTTTTT
TRBV2	.	TRBJ2-5	TRBD2	CASKGDYSGETQYF	TGTGCCAGCAAAGGGGACTACTCGGGGGAGACCCAGTACTTC
TRBV28	.	TRBJ2-2	TRBD2	CASSLTAGGGSTGELFF	TGTGCCAGCAGTCTTACAGCGGGGGGAGGTTCGACCGGGGAGCTGTTTTTT
TRBV12-3/TRBV12-4	.	TRBJ2-4	TRBD1	CASSPGQVIQYF	TGTGCCAGCAGCCCGGGACAGGTGATTCAGTACTTC
TRBV3-1/TRBV3-2	.	TRBJ2-1	TRBD2	CASSQVTAGEQFF	TGTGCCAGCAGCCAAGTCACAGCGGGAGAGCAGTTCTTC
TRBV2	few	TRBJ2-7	.	CASSLYEQYF	TGTGCCAGCAGTCTCTACGAGCAGTACTTC
TRBV6-6	.	TRBJ1-5	TRBD1	CASSYSTGRLGQPQHF	TGTGCCAGCAGTTACTCGACAGGGCGGTTGGGTCAGCCCCAGCATTTT
TRBV7-2	.	TRBJ2-5	.	CASSWGRGVQETQYF	TGTGCCAGCAGCTGGGGGAGGGGGGTACAAGAGACCCAGTACTTC
TRBV19	.	TRBJ1-1	.	CASSLYRPGAGTEAFF	TGTGCCAGTAGTTTATACCGCCCGGGGGCGGGCACTGAAGCTTTCTTT
TRBV3-1/TRBV3-2	.	TRBJ1-1	.	CASSPGGSTEAFF	TGTGCCAGCAGCCCCGGGGGGAGCACTGAAGCTTTCTTT
TRBV28	.	TRBJ2-7	TRBD2	CASSPHSGSSYEQYF	TGTGCCAGCAGTCCCCACAGCGGGAGCTCCTACGAGCAGTACTTC
TRBV30	.	TRBJ1-4	.	CAWSVRGVYNEKLFF	TGTGCCTGGAGTGTACGGGGGGTTTATAATGAAAAACTGTTTTTT
TRBV7-2	.	TRBJ1-2	.	CASSSSGGLYGYTF	TGTGCCAGCAGCTCGAGCGGGGGTCTATATGGCTACACCTTC
TRBV7-6	.	TRBJ2-1	.	CASSLIRGRGSYNEQFF	TGTGCCAGCAGCTTAATCAGGGGCCGAGGCTCCTACAATGAGCAGTTCTTC
TRBV27	.	TRBJ1-2	.	CASWTNYGYTF	TGTGCCAGCTGGACTAACTATGGCTACACCTTC
TRBV7-2	.	TRBJ2-1	.	CASSLRAYNEQFF	TGTGCCAGCAGCTTACGGGCCTACAATGAGCAGTTCTTC
TRBV18	.	TRBJ2-3	.	CASSEPSTDTQYF	TGTGCCAGCTCCGAGCCTTCCACAGATACGCAGTATTTT
TRBV29-1	few	TRBJ2-3	.	CSVEVGEGTDTQYF	TGCAGCGTTGAGGTCGGAGAGGGCACAGATACGCAGTATTTT
TRBV4-2	.	TRBJ1-1	.	CASSPPAGGATEAFF	TGTGCCAGCAGCCCCCCGGCCGGGGGGGCCACTGAAGCTTTCTTT
TRBV7-3	once	TRBJ2-2	TRBD1	CASSKEVGQATGELFF	TGTGCCAGCAGTAAAGAGGTGGGACAGGCTACCGGGGAGCTGTTTTTT
TRBV12-3/TRBV12-4	.	TRBJ2-3	.	CASSLGGYTQYF	TGTGCCAGCAGTTTAGGGGGTTATACGCAGTATTTT
TRBV28	.	TRBJ1-3	.	CASSTGISSGNTIYF	TGTGCCAGCAGTACCGGGATTTCCTCTGGAAACACCATATATTTT
TRBV7-9	.	TRBJ1-1	.	CASTPWKNTEAFF	TGTGCCAGCACCCCTTGGAAGAACACTGAAGCTTTCTTT
TRBV5-1	.	TRBJ2-7	.	CASSLEPTVGEQYF	TGCGCCAGCAGCTTGGAACCGACGGTCGGGGAGCAGTACTTC
TRBV27	.	TRBJ2-7	.	CASSLVGGYEQYF	TGTGCCAGCAGTTTGGTGGGGGGCTACGAGCAATACTTC
TRBV7-9	.	TRBJ1-2	TRBD1	CASSSQQGVAGYGYTF	TGTGCCAGCAGCTCCCAACAGGGGGTGGCAGGCTATGGCTACACCTTC
TRBV4-1	once	TRBJ2-1	.	CASSQGTDSQFF	TGCGCCAGCAGCCAAGGAACGGACTCGCAGTTCTTC
TRBV6-5	.	TRBJ2-3	TRBD2	CASSFSGGAADTQYF	TGTGCCAGCAGCTTCAGCGGGGGGGCGGCCGATACGCAGTATTTT
TRBV5-5	.	TRBJ1-4	.	CASSSRTATSTNEKLFF	TGTGCCAGCAGCTCGCGGACAGCTACGAGCACAAATGAAAAACTGTTTTTT
TRBV10-3	once	TRBJ2-7	TRBD1	CAIRTGQGNEQYF	TGTGCCATCAGGACGGGACAGGGGAACGAGCAGTACTTC
TRBV6-2/TRBV6-3	.	TRBJ1-4	TRBD1	CASSIGTAGYEKLFF	TGTGCCAGCAGTATCGGGACAGCCGGGTACGAAAAACTGTTTTTT
TRBV7-9	.	TRBJ1-2	.	CASSLLGDGYGYTF	TGTGCCAGCAGCTTACTAGGAGACGGTTATGGCTACACCTTC
TRBV9	.	TRBJ1-2	.	CASSSKDGGSGYTF	TGTGCCAGCAGCTCTAAAGACGGAGGGTCCGGCTACACCTTC
TRBV6-2/TRBV6-3	.	TRBJ1-5	.	CASSSPSQQVGQPQHF	TGTGCCAGCAGCTCCCCTTCACAGCAGGTGGGTCAGCCCCAGCATTTT
TRBV4-1	.	TRBJ1-2	.	CASSQYELVTGDYGYTF	TGCGCCAGCAGCCAATACGAGTTGGTCACCGGGGACTATGGCTACACCTTC
TRBV25-1	.	TRBJ1-1	.	CASSDRYTEAFF	TGTGCCAGCAGTGATAGATACACTGAAGCTTTCTTT
TRBV30	.	TRBJ1-1	.	CAWSVPRRNTEAFF	TGTGCCTGGAGTGTACCACGTCGGAACACTGAAGCTTTCTTT
TRBV5-6	.	TRBJ1-2	.	CASSLNLRPGYGYTF	TGTGCCAGCAGCTTGAACTTAAGACCTGGCTATGGCTACACCTTC
TRBV5-1	.	TRBJ2-3	.	CASSLAIDTDTQYF	TGCGCCAGCAGCTTGGCTATAGACACAGATACGCAGTATTTT
TRBV11-1	.	TRBJ2-7	TRBD1	CASSLTDRAGTYEQYF	TGTGCCAGCAGCTTAACGGACAGGGCTGGGACCTACGAGCAGTACTTC
TRBV20-1	.	TRBJ1-5	.	CSASGQVLVAQHF	TGCAGTGCTAGTGGTCAGGTGCTCGTAGCCCAGCATTTT
TRBV5-1	.	TRBJ1-2	.	CASSLGGTVEYGYTF	TGCGCCAGCAGCTTGGGAGGGACGGTTGAATATGGCTACACCTTC
TRBV6-1	.	TRBJ1-3	.	CASSEAGTSTIYF	TGTGCCAGCAGTGAAGCTGGGACGAGCACCATATATTTT
TRBV7-2	.	TRBJ2-7	.	CASSPTRTDYEQYF	TGTGCCAGCAGCCCCACTCGGACAGACTACGAGCAGTACTTC
TRBV14	.	TRBJ1-6	.	CASSHQRQTNSPLHF	TGTGCCAGCAGCCATCAACGGCAGACCAATTCACCCCTCCACTTT
TRBV5-1	.	TRBJ2-4	.	CASSQGTAKNIQYF	TGCGCCAGCAGTCAGGGGACGGCCAAAAACATTCAGTACTTC